The 10 T cell receptor beta chains presented below share a single source sample, sequenced in a study of STAT5B mutations in CD4+ large granular lymphocyte leukemia. Clones were read by immunoSEQ multiplex PCR, and TCRdb kept only the in-frame ones, dropping some. Of 31,000 or so clones in the sample, around 76% were seen once. Sequenced material: CD4+ T cells from blood buffy coats. The receptors derive from a human donor in good health.

This clone has only a few counts. This rearrangement joins TRBV30 to TRBJ1-1, with D uncertain. The CDR3 sequence is 15 residues long. CDR1 and CDR2 from the germline V gene are GTSNPN and SVGIG (reference sequence). Between the trimmed V and J ends, which lost 0 bases and 1 base, there was a span of 12 bases. This chain's CDR3 is CAWSVRVRTNTEAFF. Written as DNA, the CDR3 is TGTGCCTGGAGTGTACGGGTCAGGACGAACACTGAAGCTTTCTTT.

The rearrangement links TRBV2 to TRBJ2-1; 11 positions match TRBD2. The CDR3 totals 14 residues. CDR1 SNHLY and CDR2 FYNNEI come from the germline V gene. V was pared by 6 bases and J by 4 bases, with 2 bases of the junction left unmatched. This CDR3 is CASRASGRYNEQFF. The CDR3 nucleotides read TGTGCCAGCAGAGCTAGCGGGAGGTACAATGAGCAGTTCTTC.

The V call is TRBV5-4, the J call TRBJ2-7; 8 bases fit TRBD2. The CDR3 totals 15 residues. The V gene end was trimmed by 1 base and the J gene end by 4 bases; junction bases not matched to a gene: 7. Germline CDR1 and CDR2: SGHNT and YYREEE (reference sequence). CDR3 sequence reads: CASSLSGGGPYEQYF. CDR3 DNA sequence: TGTGCCAGCAGCTTGTCCGGGGGGGGGCCGTACGAGCAGTACTTC.

The V gene is TRBV19, the J gene TRBJ2-1, with TRBD1 as a possible D gene (5 bases). The germline CDR1 and CDR2 sequences are LNHDA and SQIVND (reference sequence). V was shortened by 5 bases and J by 7 bases, with 15 bases between the two germline ends. The CDR3 has 14 amino acids. Here the CDR3 reads CASSAQYRMNEQFF. CDR3 DNA: TGTGCCAGTAGTGCCCAGTACAGGATGAATGAGCAGTTCTTC.

V usage is TRBV18 and J usage is TRBJ2-7, with 8 bases matching TRBD1. The trim removed 4 bases at V and 3 bases at J, leaving 2 bases unmatched. The CDR3 sequence is 13 residues long. CDR1 KGHSH and CDR2 LQKENI come from the germline V gene. Written as DNA, the CDR3 is TGTGCCAGCTCACTTGGGACAGGCTACGAGCAGTACTTC. This sequence encodes CASSLGTGYEQYF.

This clone turned up a few times. The chain employs TRBV10-3 and TRBJ2-1; TRBD2 agrees at 9 bases. This CDR3 has 15 amino acids. The V gene's germline CDR1 is ENHRY and CDR2 SYGVKD. With V trimmed by 6 bases and J by 7 bases, 10 bases remained unmatched. DNA for the CDR3: TGTGCCATCAGCAGGCGTAGCGGGAGCGATAATGAGCAGTTCTTC. It yields the protein CAISRRSGSDNEQFF.

There are a few counts of this clone. This sequence joins TRBV29-1 and TRBJ1-2; D possibly corresponds to TRBD1 (5 bases). The CDR3 covers 11 residues. V lost 7 bases and J lost 8, with 14 bases in between. Germline CDR1 reads SQVTM; CDR2 reads ANQGSEA. CDR3 DNA: TGCAGCGGCCAGGGTCCGCTCGGCTACACCTTC. This gives the protein CSGQGPLGYTF. The entire variable domain, with the rest obtained from reference TRBV29-1 and TRBJ1-2, is as follows: SAVISQKPSRDICQRGTSLTIQCQVDSQVTMMFWYRQQPGQSLTLIATANQGSEATYESGFVIDKFPISRPNLTFSTLTVSNMSPEDSSIYLCSGQGPLGYTFGSGTRLTVV.

V usage is TRBV10-2 and J usage is TRBJ2-5, with 7 bases identical to TRBD1. This CDR3 has 14 residues. Unmatched junction bases numbered 3, after V lost 0 bases and J lost 5 bases. Germline CDR1 reads WSHSY; CDR2 reads SAAADI. The CDR3 here is CASSESRGRETQYF. The CDR3 nucleotides are TGCGCCAGCAGTGAGTCTAGGGGGCGGGAGACCCAGTACTTC.

The chain has TRBV29-1 and TRBJ2-1; 11 bases are a match to TRBD2. The CDR3 consists of 14 residues. V lost 6 bases and J lost 6; bases outside the gene matches: 7. Germline CDR1 reads SQVTM; CDR2 reads ANQGSEA. In nucleotides, the CDR3 is TGCAGCGTCGAGACTAGCGGGGTTGGCAATGAGCAGTTCTTC. It specifies CSVETSGVGNEQFF.

This clone has only a few counts. The genes are TRBV4-2 and TRBJ2-2; TRBD2 is a possible D gene (5 bases). The CDR3 is 15 amino acids. Germline CDR1 is LGHNA and CDR2 is YNFKEQ. V lost 3 bases to trimming and J lost 1 base, with 9 bases between them. The CDR3, as DNA: TGTGCCAGCAGCCATGGTGCGGGGAACACCGGGGAGCTGTTTTTT. Its translation is CASSHGAGNTGELFF.